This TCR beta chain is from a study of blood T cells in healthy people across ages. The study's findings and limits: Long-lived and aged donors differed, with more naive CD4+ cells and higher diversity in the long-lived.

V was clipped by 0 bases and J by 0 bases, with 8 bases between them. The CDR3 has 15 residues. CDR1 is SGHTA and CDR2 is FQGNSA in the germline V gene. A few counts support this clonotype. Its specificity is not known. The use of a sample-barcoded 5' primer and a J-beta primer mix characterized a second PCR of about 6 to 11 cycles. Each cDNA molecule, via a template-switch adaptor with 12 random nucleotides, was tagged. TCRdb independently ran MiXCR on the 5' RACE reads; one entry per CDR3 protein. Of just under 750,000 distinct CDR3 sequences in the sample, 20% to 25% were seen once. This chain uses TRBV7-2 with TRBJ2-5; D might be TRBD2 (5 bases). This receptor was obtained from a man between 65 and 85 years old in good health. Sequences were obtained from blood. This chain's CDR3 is CASSLAGVDQETQYF. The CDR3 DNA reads TGTGCCAGCAGCTTAGCCGGGGTGGACCAAGAGACCCAGTACTTC.